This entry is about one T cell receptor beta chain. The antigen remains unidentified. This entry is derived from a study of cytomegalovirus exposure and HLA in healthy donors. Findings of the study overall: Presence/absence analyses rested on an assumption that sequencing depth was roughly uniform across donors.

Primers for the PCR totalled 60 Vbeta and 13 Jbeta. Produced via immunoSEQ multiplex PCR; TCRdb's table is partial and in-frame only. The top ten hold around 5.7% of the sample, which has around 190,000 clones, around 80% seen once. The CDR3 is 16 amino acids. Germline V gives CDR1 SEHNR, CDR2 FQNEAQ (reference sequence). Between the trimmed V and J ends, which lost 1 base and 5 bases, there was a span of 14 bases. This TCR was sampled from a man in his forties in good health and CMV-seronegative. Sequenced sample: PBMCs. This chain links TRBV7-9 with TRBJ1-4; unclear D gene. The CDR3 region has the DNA TGTGCCAGCAGCTTAGGTTTGGGGAGCATCAATGAAAAACTGTTTTTT. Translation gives CASSLGLGSINEKLFF.